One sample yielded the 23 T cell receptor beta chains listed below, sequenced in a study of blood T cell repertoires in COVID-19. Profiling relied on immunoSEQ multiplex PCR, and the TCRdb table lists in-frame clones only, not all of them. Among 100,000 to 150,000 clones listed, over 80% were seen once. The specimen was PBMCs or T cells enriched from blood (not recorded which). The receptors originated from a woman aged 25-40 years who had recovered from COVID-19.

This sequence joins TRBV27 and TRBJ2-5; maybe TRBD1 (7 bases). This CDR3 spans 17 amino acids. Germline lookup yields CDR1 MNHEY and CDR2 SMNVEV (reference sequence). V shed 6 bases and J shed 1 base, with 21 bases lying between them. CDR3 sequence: CASRGKRGTAFQETQYF. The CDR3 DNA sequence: TGTGCCAGCAGGGGAAAACGCGGGACAGCCTTCCAAGAGACCCAGTACTTC.

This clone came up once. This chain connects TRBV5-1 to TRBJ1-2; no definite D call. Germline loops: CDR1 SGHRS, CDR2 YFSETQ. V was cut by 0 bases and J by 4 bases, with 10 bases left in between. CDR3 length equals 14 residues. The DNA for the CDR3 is TGCGCCAGCAGCTTGGAGCGCAATTCCTATGGCTACACCTTC. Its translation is CASSLERNSYGYTF.

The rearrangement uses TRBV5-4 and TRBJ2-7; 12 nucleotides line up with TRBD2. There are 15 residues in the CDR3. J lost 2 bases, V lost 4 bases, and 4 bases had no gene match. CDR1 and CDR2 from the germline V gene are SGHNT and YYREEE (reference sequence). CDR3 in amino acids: CASSRRTSGTYEQYF. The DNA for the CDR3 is TGTGCCAGCAGCCGAAGGACTAGCGGGACCTACGAGCAGTACTTC.

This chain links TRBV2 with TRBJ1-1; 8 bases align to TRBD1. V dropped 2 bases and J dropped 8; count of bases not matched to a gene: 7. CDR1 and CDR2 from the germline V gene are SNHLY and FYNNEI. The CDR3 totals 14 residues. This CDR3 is CASSEWGQGAEAFF. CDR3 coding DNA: TGTGCCAGCAGTGAATGGGGGCAGGGGGCGGAAGCTTTCTTT.

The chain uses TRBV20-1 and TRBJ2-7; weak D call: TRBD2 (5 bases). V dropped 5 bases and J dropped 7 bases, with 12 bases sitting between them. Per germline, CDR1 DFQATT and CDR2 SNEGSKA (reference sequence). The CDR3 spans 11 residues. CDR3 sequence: CSAGKRDEQYF. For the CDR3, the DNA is TGCAGTGCTGGCAAACGGGATGAGCAGTACTTC.

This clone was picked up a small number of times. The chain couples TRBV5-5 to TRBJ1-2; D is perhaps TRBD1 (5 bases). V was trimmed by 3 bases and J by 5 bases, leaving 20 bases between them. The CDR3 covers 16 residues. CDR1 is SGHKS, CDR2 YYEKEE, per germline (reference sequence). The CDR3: CASSSGRIWGGYGYTF. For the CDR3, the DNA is TGTGCCAGCAGCTCCGGTAGGATTTGGGGCGGATATGGCTACACCTTC.

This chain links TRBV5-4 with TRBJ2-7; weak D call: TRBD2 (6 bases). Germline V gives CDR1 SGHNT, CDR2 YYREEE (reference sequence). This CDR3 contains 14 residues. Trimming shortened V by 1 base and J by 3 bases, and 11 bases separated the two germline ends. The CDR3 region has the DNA TGTGCCAGCAGCTTGTTCGGGGGTGGCTACGAGCAGTACTTC. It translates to CASSLFGGGYEQYF.

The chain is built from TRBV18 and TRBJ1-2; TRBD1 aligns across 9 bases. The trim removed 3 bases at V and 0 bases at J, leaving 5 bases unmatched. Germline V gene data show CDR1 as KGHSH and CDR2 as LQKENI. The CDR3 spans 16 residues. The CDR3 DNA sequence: TGTGCCAGCTCACCCCTCGACAGGGGGGCTAACTATGGCTACACCTTC. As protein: CASSPLDRGANYGYTF.

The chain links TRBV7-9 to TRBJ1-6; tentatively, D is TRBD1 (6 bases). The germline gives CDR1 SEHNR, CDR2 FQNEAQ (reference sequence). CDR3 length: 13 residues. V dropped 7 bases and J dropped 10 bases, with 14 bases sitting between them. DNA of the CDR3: TGTGCCAGCACCGAGGGGGAAAGCTCACCCCTCCACTTT. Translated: CASTEGESSPLHF.

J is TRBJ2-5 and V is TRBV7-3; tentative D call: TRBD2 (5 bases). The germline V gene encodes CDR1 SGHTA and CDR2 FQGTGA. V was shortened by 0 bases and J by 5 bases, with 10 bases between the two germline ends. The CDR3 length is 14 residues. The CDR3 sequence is CASSLTKTGETQYF. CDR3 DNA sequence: TGTGCCAGCAGCTTAACCAAAACGGGGGAGACCCAGTACTTC.

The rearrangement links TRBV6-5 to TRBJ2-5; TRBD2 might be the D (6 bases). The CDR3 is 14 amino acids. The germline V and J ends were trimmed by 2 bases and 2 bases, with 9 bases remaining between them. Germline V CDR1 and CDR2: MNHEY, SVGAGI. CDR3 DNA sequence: TGTGCCAGCAGTTACCCGGGGAGGCAAGAGACCCAGTACTTC. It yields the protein CASSYPGRQETQYF.

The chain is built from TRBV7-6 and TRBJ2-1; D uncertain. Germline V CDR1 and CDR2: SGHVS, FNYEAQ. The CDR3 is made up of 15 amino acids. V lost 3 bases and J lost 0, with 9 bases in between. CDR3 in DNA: TGTGCCAGCAGCTTTGACTCGAGCTCCTACAATGAGCAGTTCTTC. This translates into CASSFDSSSYNEQFF.

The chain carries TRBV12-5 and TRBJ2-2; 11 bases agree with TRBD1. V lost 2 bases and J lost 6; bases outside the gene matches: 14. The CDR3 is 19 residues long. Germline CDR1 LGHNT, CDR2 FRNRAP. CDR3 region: CASGLTWTGGVGISGELFF. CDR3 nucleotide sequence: TGTGCTAGTGGTTTGACCTGGACAGGGGGCGTAGGAATTTCCGGGGAGCTGTTTTTT.

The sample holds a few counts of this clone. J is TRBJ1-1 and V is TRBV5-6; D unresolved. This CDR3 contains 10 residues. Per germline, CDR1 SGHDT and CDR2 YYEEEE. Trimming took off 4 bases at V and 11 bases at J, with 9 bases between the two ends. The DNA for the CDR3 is TGTGCCAGCAGCCCCCTAGCTGCTTTCTTT. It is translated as CASSPLAAFF.

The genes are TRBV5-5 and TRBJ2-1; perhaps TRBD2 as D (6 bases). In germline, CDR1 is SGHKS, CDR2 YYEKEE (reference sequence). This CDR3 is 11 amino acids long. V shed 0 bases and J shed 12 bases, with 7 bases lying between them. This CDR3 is CASSLDGGQFF. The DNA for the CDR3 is TGTGCCAGCAGCTTGGACGGGGGGCAGTTCTTC.

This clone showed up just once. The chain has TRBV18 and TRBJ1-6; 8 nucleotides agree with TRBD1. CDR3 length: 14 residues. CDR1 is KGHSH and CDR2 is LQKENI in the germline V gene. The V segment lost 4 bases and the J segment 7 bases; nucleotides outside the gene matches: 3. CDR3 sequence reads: CASSLGQENSPLHF. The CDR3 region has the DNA TGTGCCAGCTCACTGGGACAGGAGAATTCACCCCTCCACTTT.

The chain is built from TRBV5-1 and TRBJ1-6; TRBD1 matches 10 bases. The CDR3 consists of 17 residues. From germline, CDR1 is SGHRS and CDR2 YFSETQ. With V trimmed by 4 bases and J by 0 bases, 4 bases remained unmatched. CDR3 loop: CASSPRTGGSYNSPLHF. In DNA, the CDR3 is TGCGCCAGCAGCCCCAGGACAGGGGGCTCCTATAATTCACCCCTCCACTTT.

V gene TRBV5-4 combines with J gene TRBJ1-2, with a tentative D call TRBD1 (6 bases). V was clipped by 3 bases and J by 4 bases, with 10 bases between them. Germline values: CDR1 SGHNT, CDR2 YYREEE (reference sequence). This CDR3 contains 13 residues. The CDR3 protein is CASSSGQFYGYTF. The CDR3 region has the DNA TGTGCCAGCAGCTCAGGACAGTTCTATGGCTACACCTTC.

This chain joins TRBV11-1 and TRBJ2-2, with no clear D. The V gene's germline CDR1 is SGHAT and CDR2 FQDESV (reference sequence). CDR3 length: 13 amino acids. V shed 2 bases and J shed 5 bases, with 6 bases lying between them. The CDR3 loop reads CASSLKLTGELFF. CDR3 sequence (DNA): TGTGCCAGCAGCTTAAAACTAACCGGGGAGCTGTTTTTT.

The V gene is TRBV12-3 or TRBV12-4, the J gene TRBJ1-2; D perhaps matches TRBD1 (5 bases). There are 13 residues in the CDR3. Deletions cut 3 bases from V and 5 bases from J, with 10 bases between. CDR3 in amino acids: CASSFKQGYGYTF. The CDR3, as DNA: TGTGCCAGCAGTTTTAAGCAGGGTTATGGCTACACCTTC.

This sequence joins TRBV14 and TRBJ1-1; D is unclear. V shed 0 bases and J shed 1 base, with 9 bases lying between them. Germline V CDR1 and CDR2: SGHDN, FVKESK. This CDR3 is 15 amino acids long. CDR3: CASSQDGLWNTEAFF. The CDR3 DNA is TGTGCCAGCAGCCAAGACGGGTTGTGGAACACTGAAGCTTTCTTT.

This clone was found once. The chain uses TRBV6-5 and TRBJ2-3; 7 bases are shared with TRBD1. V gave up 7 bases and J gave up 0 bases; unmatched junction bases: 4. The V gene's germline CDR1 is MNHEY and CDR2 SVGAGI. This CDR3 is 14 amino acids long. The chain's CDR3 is CASTGQASTDTQYF. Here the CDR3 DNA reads TGTGCCAGCACCGGACAGGCTAGCACAGATACGCAGTATTTT.

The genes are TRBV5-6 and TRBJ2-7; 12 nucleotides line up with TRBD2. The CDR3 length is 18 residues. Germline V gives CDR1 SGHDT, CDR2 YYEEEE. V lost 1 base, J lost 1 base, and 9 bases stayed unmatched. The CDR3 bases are TGTGCCAGCAGCTTGATGGCTAGCGGGAGGGGCTCTTCCTACGAGCAGTACTTC. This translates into CASSLMASGRGSSYEQYF.